A single sample is the source of the 25 T cell receptor beta chains below, sequenced in a study of shared clonotypes between healthy human individuals. Assay: immunoSEQ multiplex PCR; the TCRdb copy retains only in-frame clones and omits some. Among around 990,000 clones, approximately 75% were seen once, and the ten largest hold about 0.89%. The specimen sequenced was memory CD4+ T cells from PBMCs. The subset: CD45RA-negative fraction. These receptors were taken from a man aged 18-30 years in good health. Some clones in this sample may be carry-over from other donors' samples.

This clone was seen a few times. This CDR3 is also generated by other DNA sequences in the sample. This chain uses TRBV2 with TRBJ2-2; D is ambiguous. With 5 bases removed from V and 3 bases from J, the gap between germline ends came to 4 bases. Germline V gives CDR1 SNHLY, CDR2 FYNNEI. The CDR3 sequence is 12 residues long. Here the CDR3 reads CASSRDTGELFF. CDR3 DNA sequence: TGTGCCAGCAGTAGGGACACCGGGGAGCTGTTTTTT.

The rearrangement links TRBV5-1 to TRBJ2-7; possibly TRBD1 or TRBD2 for D (5 bases each). V was trimmed by 4 bases and J by 6 bases, leaving 17 bases between them. The germline V gene has CDR1 SGHRS and CDR2 YFSETQ. There are 14 residues in the CDR3. CDR3 protein: CASSRDEYGTEQYF. The DNA for the CDR3 is TGCGCCAGCAGCCGGGACGAGTATGGCACCGAGCAGTACTTC.

The chain joins TRBV5-1 to TRBJ2-1, with D possibly TRBD2 on 5 matching bases. Trimming took off 1 base at V and 5 bases at J, with 22 bases between the two ends. This CDR3 is 18 amino acids long. The germline V gene encodes CDR1 SGHRS and CDR2 YFSETQ. CDR3 nucleotide sequence: TGCGCCAGCAGCTTGTCGGGTGCAGGTTACGCGGGCGACAATGAGCAGTTCTTC. Translation: CASSLSGAGYAGDNEQFF.

This clone was detected many times. The chain recombines TRBV18 with TRBJ2-3; 10 bases are a match to TRBD2. Per the germline V gene, CDR1 is KGHSH and CDR2 is LQKENI. The CDR3 has 18 residues. The trim removed 2 bases at V and 0 bases at J, leaving 8 bases unmatched. CDR3 region: CASSPYGTSVGSTDTQYF. DNA of the CDR3: TGTGCCAGCTCACCATACGGGACTAGCGTCGGGAGCACAGATACGCAGTATTTT.

CDR3 DNA: TGTGCCAGCAGCAAGTCCGAGACTATGGGCTACGAGCAGTACTTC. It codes for CASSKSETMGYEQYF. V and J are TRBV7-8 and TRBJ2-7; maybe TRBD2 (5 bases). Germline CDR1 is SGHVS and CDR2 is FQNEAQ. This CDR3 contains 15 residues. Trimming stripped 5 bases from V and 3 bases from J, with 17 bases between.

This sequence joins TRBV27 and TRBJ2-2; D is ambiguous. The CDR3 is 15 residues long. In germline, CDR1 is MNHEY, CDR2 SMNVEV (reference sequence). V gave up 3 bases and J gave up 4 bases, with 12 bases separating them. The CDR3 DNA reads TGTGCCAGCAGTTTGGCTGGCTGGGTCACCGGGGAGCTGTTTTTT. Amino acids: CASSLAGWVTGELFF.

The rearrangement joins TRBV7-3 to TRBJ2-2; D is possibly TRBD2 (6 bases). The germline V gene encodes CDR1 SGHTA and CDR2 FQGTGA. The CDR3 length is 16 residues. Trimming shortened V by 5 bases and J by 4 bases, and 17 bases separated the two germline ends. CDR3 loop: CASSTTGTRGTGELFF. The CDR3 DNA reads TGTGCCAGCAGCACAACCGGGACTCGGGGCACCGGGGAGCTGTTTTTT. Full variable domain (remainder filled in from reference TRBV7-3 and TRBJ2-2): GAGVSQTPSNKVTEKGKYVELRCDPISGHTALYWYRQSLGQGPEFLIYFQGTGAADDSGLPNDRFFAVRPEGSVSTLKIQRTERGDSAVYLCASSTTGTRGTGELFFGEGSRLTVL.

The V gene is TRBV10-1, the J gene TRBJ2-1; TRBD2 matches at 9 bases. CDR1 WNHNN and CDR2 SYGVQD come from the germline V gene (reference sequence). Trimming at V came to 5 bases and at J to 0 bases, leaving 8 bases not matched to a gene. The CDR3 totals 17 residues. The CDR3 region has the DNA TGCGCCAGCAGTAGTCTAGCGGGACTCAGCTCCTACAATGAGCAGTTCTTC. It translates to CASSSLAGLSSYNEQFF.

For this clone: A far larger clone is one nucleotide away, so this likely arose from a read error. Other DNA sequences in the same sample also yield this CDR3. The V gene is TRBV7-9, the J gene TRBJ2-3, with 14 bases identical to TRBD2. Losses at the gene ends were 4 bases for V and 5 bases for J; bases not matched to a gene: 2. The length of the CDR3 is 15 residues. Germline V lookup: CDR1 SEHNR, CDR2 FQNEAQ (reference sequence). CDR3 amino acids: CASSSGLAGGDTQYF. CDR3 nucleotides: TGTGCCAGCAGCTCCGGACTAGCGGGAGGAGATACGCAGTATTTT.

The rearrangement links TRBV7-4 to TRBJ2-7, with D possibly called TRBD1 or TRBD2 (5 bases each). The CDR3 sequence is 18 residues long. Germline lookup yields CDR1 SGHVT and CDR2 SQSDAQ. Trimming took off 3 bases at V and 1 base at J, with 22 bases between the two ends. CDR3 in amino acids: CASSLTMNQGPRSYEQYF. CDR3 bases: TGTGCCAGCAGCTTGACCATGAACCAGGGACCGAGATCCTACGAGCAGTACTTC.

This clone showed up just a few times. The chain links TRBV5-7 to TRBJ2-2; the D is unclear. TRBV5-7 counts as an open reading frame of uncertain function. The CDR3 covers 15 residues. Between the trimmed V and J ends, which lost 0 bases and 1 base, there was a span of 7 bases. CDR3 DNA: TGTGCCAGCAGCTTGGCTTGGGAGAACACCGGGGAGCTGTTTTTT. Protein: CASSLAWENTGELFF.

CDR3 in amino acids: CASSLSRPSYTGELFF. The CDR3 DNA follows: TGTGCCAGCAGTTTATCGAGACCGTCCTACACCGGGGAGCTGTTTTTT. V and J are TRBV27 and TRBJ2-2; no clear D. The CDR3 runs to 16 residues. V was shortened by 0 bases and J by 3 bases, with 11 bases between the two germline ends. Germline V CDR1 and CDR2: MNHEY, SMNVEV (reference sequence).

The chain carries TRBV12-5 and TRBJ2-5; D might be TRBD1 (5 bases). V was shortened by 0 bases and J by 4 bases, with 12 bases between the two germline ends. The CDR3 totals 15 residues. CDR1 LGHNT and CDR2 FRNRAP come from the germline V gene. The CDR3 DNA reads TGTGCTAGTGGTTTGGTACGTGGACACCGAGAGACCCAGTACTTC. Residues: CASGLVRGHRETQYF.

Turning to this clone: Other DNA sequences in this sample translate to the same CDR3. V and J are TRBV5-1 and TRBJ2-5; 9 bases agree with TRBD1. This CDR3 has 14 amino acids. CDR1 and CDR2 from the germline V gene are SGHRS and YFSETQ. The V segment lost 3 bases and the J segment 1 base; nucleotides outside the gene matches: 1. The CDR3 DNA sequence: TGCGCCAGCAGCTCGGGACAGGGCCAAGAGACCCAGTACTTC. Its translation is CASSSGQGQETQYF.

The chain has TRBV28 and TRBJ1-1; TRBD1 matches at 7 bases. V dropped 2 bases and J dropped 6; count of bases not matched to a gene: 9. The CDR3 length is 15 residues. Per the germline V gene, CDR1 is MDHEN and CDR2 is SYDVKM. The DNA for the CDR3 is TGTGCCAGCAGTTTACGCAGGGGACAGCAGGCTGAAGCTTTCTTT. It specifies CASSLRRGQQAEAFF.

This clone was found a few times. The chain recombines TRBV6-5 with TRBJ1-6, with D maybe TRBD1 (5 bases). The CDR3 sequence is 14 residues long. CDR1 is MNHEY, CDR2 SVGAGI, per germline. Trimming removed 2 bases at V and 6 bases at J, with 8 bases between. The CDR3 reads CASSYGGGNSPLHF. CDR3 nucleotides: TGTGCCAGCAGTTACGGCGGGGGTAATTCACCCCTCCACTTT.

The chain is built from TRBV30 and TRBJ1-3, with D possibly being TRBD1 (5 bases). The CDR3 consists of 15 residues. Germline V gene sequence: CDR1 GTSNPN, CDR2 SVGIG (reference sequence). Trimming took off 5 bases at V and 0 bases at J, with 14 bases between the two ends. The DNA for the CDR3 is TGTGCCTGGGGCCATCTTGGGACCTCTGGAAACACCATATATTTT. It codes for CAWGHLGTSGNTIYF.

V and J are TRBV5-1 and TRBJ2-5; D is unclear. Deletions cut 1 base from V and 3 bases from J, with 10 bases between. The CDR3 contains 14 residues. Looked up from germline, CDR1 is SGHRS and CDR2 is YFSETQ. The CDR3 is CASSLTASKETQYF. CDR3 sequence (DNA): TGCGCCAGCAGCTTGACCGCCTCGAAAGAGACCCAGTACTTC.

The rearrangement links TRBV18 to TRBJ2-1; D not certain. The germline V gene has CDR1 KGHSH and CDR2 LQKENI. V was trimmed by 6 bases and J by 7 bases, leaving 22 bases between them. The CDR3 contains 16 residues. The CDR3 spells CASSRTAAPPWNEQFF. The CDR3 region has the DNA TGTGCCAGCTCCCGCACAGCAGCACCCCCTTGGAATGAGCAGTTCTTC.

This sequence joins TRBV28 and TRBJ1-2; 7 nucleotides line up with TRBD1. V lost 5 bases, J lost 7 bases, and 13 bases stayed unmatched. The CDR3 has 15 amino acids. From germline, CDR1 is MDHEN and CDR2 SYDVKM. The CDR3 protein is CASSPGDRLLAGYTF. For the CDR3, the DNA is TGTGCCAGCAGTCCCGGGGACAGACTCCTCGCTGGCTACACCTTC.

The rearrangement links TRBV5-1 to TRBJ2-7; D might be TRBD1 or TRBD2, each matching 7 bases. From germline, CDR1 is SGHRS and CDR2 YFSETQ. Trimming shortened V by 4 bases and J by 6 bases, and 14 bases separated the two germline ends. The CDR3 loop spans 13 amino acids. CDR3 coding DNA: TGCGCCAGCAGCACCGACAGGGAGGGCGAGCAGTACTTC. Translating gives CASSTDREGEQYF.

The chain recombines TRBV28 with TRBJ1-2; D remains unclear. The germline CDR1 and CDR2 sequences are MDHEN and SYDVKM. V was clipped by 6 bases and J by 6 bases, with 11 bases between them. The CDR3 has 12 residues. The CDR3 sequence: CASSKGLDGYTF. Written as DNA, the CDR3 is TGTGCCAGCAGCAAGGGTCTGGATGGCTACACCTTC.

The chain links TRBV7-2 to TRBJ1-4; D is uncertain. V shed 2 bases and J shed 7 bases, with 11 bases lying between them. CDR1 and CDR2 from the germline V gene are SGHTA and FQGNSA. The CDR3 is 14 amino acids. The DNA for the CDR3 is TGTGCCAGCAGCTTAATGTACGGCAGTGAAAAACTGTTTTTT. This sequence encodes CASSLMYGSEKLFF.

Only one count was recorded for this clone. This sample includes further DNA sequences coding for the same CDR3. This sequence joins TRBV20-1 and TRBJ2-7, with D unresolved. The length of the CDR3 is 11 residues. Trimming pared 1 base from V and 3 bases from J, leaving 4 bases between. Germline values: CDR1 DFQATT, CDR2 SNEGSKA (reference sequence). The chain's CDR3 is CSARGGYEQYF. The CDR3 DNA reads as TGCAGTGCTAGAGGGGGCTACGAGCAGTACTTC.

The V call is TRBV6-6, the J call TRBJ2-2; 9 bases line up with TRBD2. The CDR3 loop spans 14 amino acids. V shed 9 bases and J 4 bases; nucleotides not matched to a gene: 6. The germline CDR1 and CDR2 sequences are MNHNY and SVGAGI (reference sequence). For the CDR3, the DNA is TGTGCCAGGGGTAGCGGGAGTGGCACCGGGGAGCTGTTTTTT. Translated: CARGSGSGTGELFF.